This T cell receptor (beta chain) was captured by sequencing in a study of neoadjuvant anti-PD-1 for oral cavity cancer. TCRdb's copy holds only in-frame clones and misses some; the assay was immunoSEQ multiplex PCR. The table records roughly 15,000 clones, roughly 40% of them present only once. Ten or more counts support this clone. Its cognate antigen is unknown. Time point of the sample: after neoadjuvant nivolumab, at surgical resection. Findings of the study overall: Expansion of preexisting intratumoral clones was suggested to aid response.

This clonotype was sampled from a person between 40 and 85 years old with oral cavity squamous cell carcinoma. The sequencing used tumor tissue, collected after nivolumab (anti-PD-1) treatment.

CDR3 DNA: TGCGCCAGCAGCCAGGATGGACAGGGCAATCAGCCCCAGCATTTT. Its translation: CASSQDGQGNQPQHF. The V gene is TRBV4-3, the J gene TRBJ1-5; 7 bases line up with TRBD1. The V and J ends lost 3 bases and 2 bases, in that order; junction bases with no gene match: 4. The CDR3 is 15 residues long. CDR1 and CDR2 from the germline V gene are LGHNA and YSLEER.